Included here is one T cell receptor beta chain sequence, with context. This sample stems from a study of blood T cell repertoires in COVID-19. V lost 3 bases, J lost 2 bases, and 11 bases lay in between. Germline V gives CDR1 LNHDA, CDR2 SQIVND (reference sequence). This CDR3 comprises 15 residues. The table came from immunoSEQ multiplex PCR; TCRdb's copy has only in-frame clones and leaves some out. Of approximately 150,000 clones in the sample, about 86% are singletons; the top ten hold roughly 1.4%. Sequencing used peripheral blood. The genes are TRBV19 and TRBJ1-5; no firm D call. This TCR came from a woman in her sixties with acute or convalescent COVID-19. CDR3 amino acids: CASSIIGQGNQPQHF. The CDR3, as DNA: TGTGCCAGTAGTATTATTGGTCAGGGCAATCAGCCCCAGCATTTT.